These T cell receptor beta chains were read from a single sample in a study of cytomegalovirus exposure and HLA in healthy donors. Measured with immunoSEQ multiplex PCR; TCRdb has only the in-frame clones, and not every one. The sample contains more than 95,000 clones, approximately 89% of which appear only once. The sequenced sample was PBMCs. These receptors were collected from a woman aged 18-29 years in good health and CMV-seronegative. CDR3s include the opening cysteine and the closing phenylalanine or tryptophan.

V gene: TRBV27; J gene: TRBJ2-1; CDR3 protein: CASHRVVQGTTEQFF
V gene: TRBV6-1; J gene: TRBJ1-6; CDR3 protein: CASTRAGGDDSPLHF
V gene: TRBV28; J gene: TRBJ2-5; CDR3 protein: CASSTGLAGIQETQYF
V gene: TRBV7-6; J gene: TRBJ2-3; CDR3 protein: CASSSTGGFTDTQYF
V gene: TRBV28; J gene: TRBJ1-5; CDR3 protein: CASRPNNQPQHF
V gene: TRBV5-6; J gene: TRBJ2-2; CDR3 protein: CASSRTGLAGTGELFF
V gene: TRBV6-5; J gene: TRBJ2-2; CDR3 protein: CASSYFSGRGTGELFF
V gene: TRBV7-9; J gene: TRBJ1-5; CDR3 protein: CASSLTGVSGQPQHF
V gene: TRBV29-1; J gene: TRBJ2-5; CDR3 protein: CSVAQGGQYF
V gene: TRBV27; J gene: TRBJ1-1; CDR3 protein: CASSPTGSNSEAFF
V gene: TRBV28; J gene: TRBJ1-2; CDR3 protein: CASSLETRPHGYTF
V gene: TRBV29-1; J gene: TRBJ2-2; CDR3 protein: CSVSKQGLAGELFF
V gene: TRBV28; J gene: TRBJ2-3; CDR3 protein: CASPPGGSPTDTQYF
V gene: TRBV5-6; J gene: TRBJ1-2; CDR3 protein: CASSQDSLYGYTF
V gene: TRBV6-6; J gene: TRBJ1-2; CDR3 protein: CASLGGYGYTF
V gene: TRBV7-2; J gene: TRBJ2-1; CDR3 protein: CASSLNTNEQFF
V gene: TRBV6-5; J gene: TRBJ2-1; CDR3 protein: CASSVVAGSNEQFF
V gene: TRBV5-8; J gene: TRBJ1-1; CDR3 protein: CASSSGTGEWTEAFF
V gene: TRBV28; J gene: TRBJ2-3; CDR3 protein: CASSTHTGDSTDTQYF
V gene: TRBV7-8; J gene: TRBJ2-2; CDR3 protein: CASSAGWGAGELFF
V gene: TRBV30; J gene: TRBJ2-7; CDR3 protein: CAWKAGLSYEQYF
V gene: TRBV6-1; J gene: TRBJ2-3; CDR3 protein: CASSEGWDRTDTQYF
V gene: TRBV2; J gene: TRBJ2-7; CDR3 protein: CASTSGTANSYEQYF
V gene: TRBV5-1; J gene: TRBJ1-1; CDR3 protein: CASSLLEGSNTEAFF
V gene: TRBV14; J gene: TRBJ2-3; CDR3 protein: CASSTSAGGGTQYF
V gene: TRBV28; J gene: TRBJ1-5; CDR3 protein: CASTPGDRDQPQHF
V gene: TRBV6-5; J gene: TRBJ2-1; CDR3 protein: CASSLLAETNEQFF
V gene: TRBV28; J gene: TRBJ1-5; CDR3 protein: CASSGGQGMVQPQHF
V gene: TRBV5-6; J gene: TRBJ1-2; CDR3 protein: CASSLAQVRGGYTF
V gene: TRBV10-2; J gene: TRBJ1-3; CDR3 protein: CASRAKSGNTIYF
V gene: TRBV12-5; J gene: TRBJ1-1; CDR3 protein: CASGLDTLQGIEEAFF
V gene: TRBV7-9; J gene: TRBJ2-2; CDR3 protein: CASSLRGQGDTGELFF
V gene: TRBV19; J gene: TRBJ2-7; CDR3 protein: CASSIRDITHEQYF
V gene: TRBV7-9; J gene: TRBJ2-1; CDR3 protein: CASSETSGTDNEQFF
V gene: TRBV2; J gene: TRBJ2-2; CDR3 protein: CASSAQSGGNTGELFF
V gene: TRBV19; J gene: TRBJ2-4; CDR3 protein: CASSPTGQLAKNIQYF
V gene: TRBV2; J gene: TRBJ1-1; CDR3 protein: CATLLGRNTEAFF
V gene: TRBV28; J gene: TRBJ2-3; CDR3 protein: CASSPLNFDLVGTQYF
V gene: TRBV30; J gene: TRBJ2-3; CDR3 protein: CAGTPRLARSTDTQYF
V gene: TRBV7-2; J gene: TRBJ2-7; CDR3 protein: CASSLDFQNYEQYF
V gene: TRBV12-2; J gene: TRBJ1-2; CDR3 protein: CASRLANKGQGGYTF
V gene: TRBV4-3; J gene: TRBJ2-1; CDR3 protein: CASSQDKGTSGYNEQFF
V gene: TRBV2; J gene: TRBJ2-1; CDR3 protein: CASRRLAGGNEQFF
V gene: TRBV18; J gene: TRBJ2-3; CDR3 protein: CASSPLPKQAGQYF
V gene: TRBV30; J gene: TRBJ1-5; CDR3 protein: CAWSDSSGTAWGQPQHF
V gene: TRBV6-6; J gene: TRBJ1-5; CDR3 protein: CASSPQGGGALAQHF
V gene: TRBV11-2; J gene: TRBJ2-3; CDR3 protein: CASSLQIANADTQYF
V gene: TRBV2; J gene: TRBJ2-5; CDR3 protein: CASSGRGGRETQYF
V gene: TRBV6-1; J gene: TRBJ1-6; CDR3 protein: CASSEAGQGNSPLHF
V gene: TRBV7-9; J gene: TRBJ2-2; CDR3 protein: CASSLGQGTGELFF